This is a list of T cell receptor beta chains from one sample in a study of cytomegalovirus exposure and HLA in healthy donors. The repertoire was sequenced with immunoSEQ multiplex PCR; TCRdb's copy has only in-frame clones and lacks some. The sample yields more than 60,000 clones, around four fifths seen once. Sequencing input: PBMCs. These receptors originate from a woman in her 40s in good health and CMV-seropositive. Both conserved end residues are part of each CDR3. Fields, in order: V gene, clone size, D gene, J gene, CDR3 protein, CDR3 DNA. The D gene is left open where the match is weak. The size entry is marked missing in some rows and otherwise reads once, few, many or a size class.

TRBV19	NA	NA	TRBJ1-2	CASSKGTLVGYGYTF	TGTGCCAGTAGTAAGGGGACACTCGTCGGCTATGGCTACACCTTC
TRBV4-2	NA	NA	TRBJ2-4	CASSHSEGAKNIQYF	TGTGCCAGCAGCCATTCCGAGGGAGCCAAAAACATTCAGTACTTC
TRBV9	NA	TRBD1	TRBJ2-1	CASSVTTGDSYNEQFF	TGTGCCAGCAGCGTCACGACAGGGGACTCCTACAATGAGCAGTTCTTC
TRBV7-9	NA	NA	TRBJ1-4	CSSSPRGEKLFF	TGTTCCAGCAGCCCTAGGGGAGAAAAACTGTTTTTT
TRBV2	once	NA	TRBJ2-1	CASSGGRSYNEQFF	TGTGCCAGCAGCGGGGGTCGCTCCTACAATGAGCAGTTCTTC
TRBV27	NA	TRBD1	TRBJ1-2	CASSTGGGYGYTF	TGTGCCAGCAGTACAGGGGGCGGATATGGCTACACCTTC
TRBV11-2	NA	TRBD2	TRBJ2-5	CASSLVGGGYIKETQYF	TGTGCCAGCAGCTTAGTCGGCGGGGGGTACATAAAAGAGACCCAGTACTTC
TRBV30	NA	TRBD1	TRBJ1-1	CAWKSGTGGTEAFF	TGTGCCTGGAAAAGCGGGACAGGGGGGACTGAAGCTTTCTTT
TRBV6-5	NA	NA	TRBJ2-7	CASSYSISGFYEQYF	TGTGCCAGCAGTTACTCGATTTCAGGCTTCTACGAGCAGTACTTC
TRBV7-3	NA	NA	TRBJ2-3	CASSLAGGPQYF	TGTGCCAGCAGTTTGGCCGGGGGTCCGCAGTATTTT
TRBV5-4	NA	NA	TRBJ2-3	CASSRGASSSLTDTQYF	TGTGCCAGCAGCCGGGGGGCTAGCTCCTCACTCACAGATACGCAGTATTTT
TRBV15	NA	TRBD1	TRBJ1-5	CATATGGWQPQHF	TGTGCCACTGCGACAGGGGGATGGCAGCCCCAGCATTTT
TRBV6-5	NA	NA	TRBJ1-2	CASSYVGRAGYTF	TGTGCCAGCAGTTACGTTGGCAGGGCAGGCTACACCTTC
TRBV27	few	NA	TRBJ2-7	CASSLVGRPYEQYF	TGTGCCAGCAGTTTAGTGGGCAGGCCCTACGAGCAGTACTTC
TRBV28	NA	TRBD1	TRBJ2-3	CASSIQGRTDTQYF	TGTGCCAGCAGCATACAGGGGCGGACAGATACGCAGTATTTT
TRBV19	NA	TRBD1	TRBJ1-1	CASSITKTGGNTEAFF	TGTGCCAGTAGTATCACAAAGACAGGGGGCAACACTGAAGCTTTCTTT
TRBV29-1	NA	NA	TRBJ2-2	CSVADRIDTGELFF	TGCAGCGTCGCTGACAGGATAGACACCGGGGAGCTGTTTTTT
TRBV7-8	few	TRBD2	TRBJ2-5	CASSLLAGAFQETQYF	TGTGCCAGCAGCTTACTAGCGGGGGCCTTCCAAGAGACCCAGTACTTC
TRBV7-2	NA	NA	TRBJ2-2	CASSLAVAGELFF	TGTGCCAGCAGCTTGGCGGTTGCCGGGGAGCTGTTTTTT
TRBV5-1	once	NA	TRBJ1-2	CASSLAGGRAIYGYTF	TGCGCCAGCAGCTTGGCGGGGGGCAGGGCTATCTATGGCTACACCTTC
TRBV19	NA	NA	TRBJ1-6	CASQPQAGTYNSPLHF	TGTGCCAGTCAGCCCCAGGCAGGAACATATAATTCACCCCTCCACTTT
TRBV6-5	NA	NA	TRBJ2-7	CASSYSLLAGSYEQYF	TGTGCCAGCAGTTACTCGTTGCTAGCAGGATCCTACGAGCAGTACTTC
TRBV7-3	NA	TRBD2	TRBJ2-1	CASSLTSGPYNEQFF	TGTGCCAGCAGCCTGACTAGCGGGCCTTACAATGAGCAGTTCTTC
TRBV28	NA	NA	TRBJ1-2	CASSLNTYGYTF	TGTGCCAGCAGTTTAAACACGTATGGCTACACCTTC
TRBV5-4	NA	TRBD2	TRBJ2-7	CASSGGTSLYEQYF	TGTGCCAGCAGTGGAGGGACTAGCCTATACGAGCAGTACTTC
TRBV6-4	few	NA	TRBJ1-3	CARPGGGRRNTIYF	TGTGCCAGGCCCGGGGGGGGGCGGAGAAACACCATATATTTT
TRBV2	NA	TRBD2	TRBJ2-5	CASKGRLAGLGVRETQYF	TGTGCCTCGAAGGGGAGACTAGCGGGCCTCGGGGTTCGTGAGACCCAGTACTTC
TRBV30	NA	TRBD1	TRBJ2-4	CAWSEKGQGAKNIQYF	TGTGCCTGGAGTGAGAAGGGACAGGGAGCCAAAAACATTCAGTACTTC
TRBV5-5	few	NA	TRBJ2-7	CASSLSVTYEQYF	TGTGCCAGCAGCTTGTCAGTCACCTACGAGCAGTACTTC
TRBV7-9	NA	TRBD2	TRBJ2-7	CASSFGVAGETYEQYF	TGTGCCAGCAGCTTTGGGGTAGCGGGGGAGACCTACGAGCAGTACTTC
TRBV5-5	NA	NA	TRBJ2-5	CASSQEVWLETQYF	TGTGCCAGCAGCCAAGAGGTGTGGCTCGAGACCCAGTACTTC
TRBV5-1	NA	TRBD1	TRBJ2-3	CASSLGGQGSTDTQYF	TGCGCCAGCAGCTTGGGGGGACAGGGAAGCACAGATACGCAGTATTTT
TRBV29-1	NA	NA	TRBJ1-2	CSVVPRANYGYTF	TGCAGCGTTGTCCCACGAGCTAACTATGGCTACACCTTC
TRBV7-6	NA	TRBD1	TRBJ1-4	CASSPRTGGGEKLFF	TGTGCCAGCAGCCCCCGGACAGGGGGGGGTGAAAAACTGTTTTTT
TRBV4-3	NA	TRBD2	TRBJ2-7	CASSQLAGAYEQYF	TGCGCCAGCAGCCAACTCGCGGGGGCCTACGAGCAGTACTTC
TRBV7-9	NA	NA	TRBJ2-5	CASSYSETQYF	TGTGCCAGCAGCTACTCAGAGACCCAGTACTTC
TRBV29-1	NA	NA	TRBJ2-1	CSYRVQGYNEQFF	TGCAGTTACCGGGTCCAAGGATACAATGAGCAGTTCTTC
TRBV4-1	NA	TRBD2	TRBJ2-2	CASSQAVAGAPNTGELFF	TGCGCCAGCAGCCAAGCTGTAGCGGGGGCTCCGAACACCGGGGAGCTGTTTTTT
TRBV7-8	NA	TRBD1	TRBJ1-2	CASRLSGIRDRGPTRYGYTF	TGTGCCAGCAGGCTTAGCGGAATCCGGGACAGGGGGCCTACGAGGTATGGCTACACCTTC
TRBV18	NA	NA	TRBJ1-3	CASSPGPKGNTIYF	TGTGCCAGCTCACCAGGTCCTAAGGGAAACACCATATATTTT
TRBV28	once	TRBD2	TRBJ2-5	CASSLFGRETQYF	TGTGCCAGCAGTTTGTTCGGGAGGGAGACCCAGTACTTC
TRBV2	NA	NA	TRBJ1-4	CASSWGFTGKLFF	TGTGCCAGCAGCTGGGGTTTCACAGGCAAACTGTTTTTT
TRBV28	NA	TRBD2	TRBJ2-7	CASSLSIAGGPYEQYF	TGTGCCAGCAGTTTATCCATAGCGGGGGGCCCCTACGAGCAGTACTTC
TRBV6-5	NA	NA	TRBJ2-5	CASTRGPETQYF	TGTGCCAGCACCAGGGGCCCAGAGACCCAGTACTTC
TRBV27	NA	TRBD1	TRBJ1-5	CASRPSGGNQPQHF	TGTGCCAGCAGACCGTCAGGGGGTAATCAGCCCCAGCATTTT
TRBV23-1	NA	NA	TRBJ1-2	CASSRHRGEDRYGYTF	TGCGCCAGCAGTCGCCATCGAGGGGAGGATCGATATGGCTACACCTTC
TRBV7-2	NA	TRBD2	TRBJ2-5	CASSLVRGGPGETQYF	TGTGCCAGCAGCTTAGTGCGGGGGGGACCTGGAGAGACCCAGTACTTC
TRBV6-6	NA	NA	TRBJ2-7	CASTLENEQYF	TGTGCCAGCACCCTAGAGAACGAGCAGTACTTC
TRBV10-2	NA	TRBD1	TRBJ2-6	CASSATGVSGANVLTF	TGCGCCAGCAGTGCGACAGGGGTTAGTGGGGCCAACGTCCTGACTTTC
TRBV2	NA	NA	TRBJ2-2	CASSEWGTSNTGELFF	TGTGCCAGCAGTGAATGGGGGACTTCAAACACCGGGGAGCTGTTTTTT
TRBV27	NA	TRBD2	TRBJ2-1	CASSLRLAGSTSSYNEQFF	TGTGCCAGCAGTTTAAGGCTAGCGGGGAGCACCAGCTCCTACAATGAGCAGTTCTTC
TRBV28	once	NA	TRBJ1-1	CASSHPSTGTEAFF	TGTGCCAGCAGTCACCCCTCTACGGGCACTGAAGCTTTCTTT
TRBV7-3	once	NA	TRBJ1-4	CASRTPQGTNEKLFF	TGTGCCAGCAGAACCCCACAGGGAACTAATGAAAAACTGTTTTTT
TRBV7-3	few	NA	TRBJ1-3	CASSPQGTGNTIYF	TGTGCCAGCAGCCCCCAGGGGACTGGAAACACCATATATTTT
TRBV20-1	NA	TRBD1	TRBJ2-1	CSRQGGYEQFF	TGCAGTCGACAGGGCGGATATGAGCAGTTCTTC